These 7 T cell receptor beta chains share one sample of origin, sequenced in a study of cytomegalovirus exposure and HLA in healthy donors (dated by TCRdb to the late 2010s). The library was generated by the immunoSEQ multiplex PCR assay. The multiplex PCR relied on a mix of 60 forward primers for TCR Vbeta segments and 13 reverse primers for TCR Jbeta segments. The clones in this table, taken by TCRdb from immuneACCESS, are in-frame only. Not every clone is retained; where verified, under half of the shortfall comes from an unresolved V gene, and the cause of the rest is unknown. The sample contains about 160,000 clones, roughly 80% of them found a single time. The ten biggest clones cover about 2.4% of the sample. Sequencing input: PBMCs. The receptors come from a male donor in good health and CMV-seronegative.

The chain has TRBV20-1 and TRBJ2-3; tentative D call: TRBD1 (5 bases). The CDR3 runs 11 residues. V lost 7 bases, J lost 4 bases, and 9 bases lay in between. CDR1 is DFQATT and CDR2 is SNEGSKA in the germline V gene (reference sequence). In DNA form, the CDR3 reads TGCAGTGAGAAAGGGGCAGATACGCAGTATTTT. Translating it yields CSEKGADTQYF.

The V and J genes are TRBV7-6 and TRBJ2-1, with a tentative D call TRBD2 (7 bases). Trimming pared 5 bases from V and 4 bases from J, leaving 15 bases between. The CDR3 contains 15 residues. CDR1 and CDR2 (germline): SGHVS, FNYEAQ. CDR3: CASSGWGGEYNEQFF. DNA for the CDR3: TGTGCCAGCAGCGGCTGGGGGGGCGAGTACAATGAGCAGTTCTTC.

The genes are TRBV7-2 and TRBJ1-2; 9 nucleotides agree with TRBD1. The ends lost 5 bases at V and 5 bases at J; junction bases unmatched: 18. The CDR3 runs to 18 residues. The V gene's germline CDR1 is SGHTA and CDR2 FQGNSA. The CDR3 spells CASSQVRDRVRLGYGYTF. CDR3 sequence (DNA): TGTGCCAGCAGCCAGGTTAGGGACAGGGTCCGGCTGGGGTATGGCTACACCTTC.

The gene calls are TRBV27 and TRBJ2-6; TRBD2 matches at 8 bases. The junction had 3 bases not matched to a gene; V was cut back by 6 bases and J by 2 bases. Germline assignment: CDR1 MNHEY and CDR2 SMNVEV (reference sequence). This CDR3 is built from 15 residues. The CDR3 reads CASRFSGTGANVLTF. DNA of the CDR3: TGTGCCAGCAGATTTAGCGGGACTGGGGCCAACGTCCTGACTTTC.

This clone was recorded a few times. The chain combines TRBV5-4 with TRBJ2-7, with D perhaps TRBD1 or TRBD2 (6 bases each). Per the germline V gene, CDR1 is SGHNT and CDR2 is YYREEE (reference sequence). The CDR3 has 14 residues. V lost 4 bases to trimming and J lost 5 bases, with 16 bases between them. The CDR3 DNA sequence: TGTGCCAGCAGCCTGGGGGGCTTTAGGGACGAGCAGTACTTC. It encodes CASSLGGFRDEQYF.

This sequence joins TRBV7-2 and TRBJ1-2; 8 bases map to TRBD1. V shed 2 bases, J shed 3 bases, and the junction held 2 bases outside the gene matches. Germline V CDR1 and CDR2: SGHTA, FQGNSA. The CDR3 has 14 residues. The CDR3 loop reads CASSLNRGDYGYTF. DNA for the CDR3: TGTGCCAGCAGCTTAAACAGGGGGGACTATGGCTACACCTTC.

The chain recombines TRBV9 with TRBJ2-3, with 8 bases fitting TRBD1. This CDR3 region has 15 residues. Germline V gene lookup returns CDR1 SGDLS and CDR2 YYNGEE. V lost 3 bases, J lost 4 bases, and 7 bases stayed unmatched. CDR3 bases: TGTGCCAGCAGCGCAGGGGGCCTGGGAGCAGATACGCAGTATTTT. This encodes CASSAGGLGADTQYF. The full variable domain, with the rest looked up from reference TRBV9 and TRBJ2-3, is DSGVTQTPKHLITATGQRVTLRCSPRSGDLSVYWYQQSLDQGLQFLIQYYNGEERAKGNILERFSAQQFPDLHSELNLSSLELGDSALYFCASSAGGLGADTQYFGPGTRLTVL.